This T cell receptor beta chain was sequenced during a study of cytomegalovirus exposure and HLA in healthy donors. Turning to this clone: Its antigen is not known. One end of the junction fails to match germline, which may point to a read error.

The study's findings and limits: Investigators reported more than 150 TCR beta chains as tied to cytomegalovirus.

Primers for the PCR totalled 60 Vbeta and 13 Jbeta. TCRdb's copy holds only in-frame clones and misses some; the assay was immunoSEQ multiplex PCR. The sample has 50,000 to 65,000 clones; 82% are singletons. CDR1 LNHDA and CDR2 SQIVND come from the germline V gene (reference sequence). The CDR3 totals 15 residues. Healthy bone marrow donors made up the donors. Each donor was nominally healthy when sampled (though unrecorded immune exposures were likely). The clonotype originates from a woman between 18 and 29 years old in good health and CMV-seronegative. This chain joins TRBV19 and TRBJ2-6; the D gene is possibly TRBD1 (5 bases). Material for sequencing was PBMCs. CDR3 in amino acids: CASSILGSGANGLTF. In DNA form, the CDR3 reads TGTGCCAGTAGTATATTGGGCTCTGGGGCCAACGGCCTGACTTTC.